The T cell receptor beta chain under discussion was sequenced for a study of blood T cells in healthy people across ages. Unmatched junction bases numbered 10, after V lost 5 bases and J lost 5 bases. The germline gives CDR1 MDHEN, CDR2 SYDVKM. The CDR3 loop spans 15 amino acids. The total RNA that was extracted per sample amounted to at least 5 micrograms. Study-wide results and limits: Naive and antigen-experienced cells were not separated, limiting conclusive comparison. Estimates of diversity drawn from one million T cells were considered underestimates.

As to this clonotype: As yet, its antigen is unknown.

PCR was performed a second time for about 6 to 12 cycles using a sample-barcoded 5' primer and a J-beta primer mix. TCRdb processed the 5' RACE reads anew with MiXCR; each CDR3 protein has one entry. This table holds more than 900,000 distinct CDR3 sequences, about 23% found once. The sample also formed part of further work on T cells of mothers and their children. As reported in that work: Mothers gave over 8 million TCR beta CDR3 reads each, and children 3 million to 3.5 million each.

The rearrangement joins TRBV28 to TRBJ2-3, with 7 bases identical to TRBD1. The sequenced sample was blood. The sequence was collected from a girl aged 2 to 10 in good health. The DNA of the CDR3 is TGTGCCAGCAGTCTTCCGGCAGGGGGTGTAGATACGCAGTATTTT. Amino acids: CASSLPAGGVDTQYF.